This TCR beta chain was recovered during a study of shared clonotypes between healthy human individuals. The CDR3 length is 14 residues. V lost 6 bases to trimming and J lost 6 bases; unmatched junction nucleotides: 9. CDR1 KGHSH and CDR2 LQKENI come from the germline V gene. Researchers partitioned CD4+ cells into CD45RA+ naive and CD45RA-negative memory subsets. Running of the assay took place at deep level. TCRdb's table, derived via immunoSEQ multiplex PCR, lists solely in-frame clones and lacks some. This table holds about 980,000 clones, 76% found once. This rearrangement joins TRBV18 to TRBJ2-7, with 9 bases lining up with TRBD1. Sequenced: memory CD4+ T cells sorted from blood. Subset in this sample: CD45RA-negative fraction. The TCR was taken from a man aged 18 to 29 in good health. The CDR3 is CASSRGTGSGEQYF. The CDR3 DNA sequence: TGTGCCAGCTCCCGTGGGACAGGGTCTGGCGAGCAGTACTTC.